These 29 T cell receptor beta chains originate from one sample sequenced in a study of CD8 T cells in ankylosing spondylitis. One entry per CDR3 protein results from TCRdb running MiXCR on the 5' RACE reads. Among 150,000 to 200,000 distinct CDR3 sequences listed, around 10% were seen once. Sequences were obtained from blood, either unsorted or a sorted T cell fraction (not recorded which). The receptors derive from a male donor with ankylosing spondylitis or in good health (not recorded which).

This chain links TRBV5-1 with TRBJ2-2; 7 bases fit TRBD1. V was clipped by 4 bases and J by 5 bases; unmatched bases: 11. The CDR3 covers 16 residues. The germline V gene has CDR1 SGHRS and CDR2 YFSETQ. Here the CDR3 reads CASSGDRDSLTGELFF. Written as DNA, the CDR3 is TGCGCCAGCAGCGGAGACAGGGATTCGTTAACCGGGGAGCTGTTTTTT.

The chain couples TRBV15 to TRBJ2-1; D unclear. The CDR3 spans 14 residues. Trimming left V 2 bases short and J 7 bases short, with 12 bases between. Germline-derived CDR1 and CDR2 are LNHNV and YYDKDF (reference sequence). CDR3 DNA: TGTGCCACCAGCAGATCTCCCTTTGGGAATGAGCAGTTCTTC. This sequence encodes CATSRSPFGNEQFF.

This chain joins TRBV7-2 and TRBJ1-6; D may be TRBD1 (5 bases). This CDR3 has 14 amino acids. Trimming left V 4 bases short and J 4 bases short, with 8 bases between. CDR1 and CDR2 (germline): SGHTA, FQGNSA. CDR3 residues: CASSSTDYNSPLHF. The CDR3 DNA is TGTGCCAGCAGCTCGACAGATTATAATTCACCCCTCCACTTT.

The table lists this clonotype with many counts. The chain couples TRBV29-1 to TRBJ2-7, with TRBD1 identical over 11 bases. The CDR3 consists of 13 residues. Germline V gene lookup returns CDR1 SQVTM and CDR2 ANQGSEA. J was trimmed by 2 bases and V by 7 bases; bases with no gene match: 4. CDR3 amino acids: CSGGGQGAYEQYF. In DNA, the CDR3 is TGCAGCGGAGGGGGACAGGGGGCCTACGAGCAGTACTTC.

This chain links TRBV5-6 with TRBJ1-2; D is undetermined. The CDR3 loop spans 16 amino acids. V lost 0 bases to trimming and J lost 7 bases, with 19 bases between them. Germline CDR1 SGHDT, CDR2 YYEEEE. CDR3 DNA sequence: TGTGCCAGCAGCTTGGCTCTGTTTCTCTCGAGAGGTGGCTACACCTTC. Translating it yields CASSLALFLSRGGYTF.

The chain joins TRBV12-3 or TRBV12-4 to TRBJ2-1; tentative D call: TRBD2 (7 bases). The CDR3 consists of 14 residues. The germline V and J ends were trimmed by 8 bases and 5 bases, with 16 bases remaining between them. Written as DNA, the CDR3 is TGTGCCAGCCATTTTCGGGGGGCGGACAATGAGCAGTTCTTC. The encoded protein is CASHFRGADNEQFF.

Worth noting for this clonotype: The junction differs from germline at one of its ends, possibly a read error. The chain carries TRBV7-9 and TRBJ2-2; D is unresolved. The CDR3 has 15 residues. From germline, CDR1 is SEHNR and CDR2 FQNEAQ (reference sequence). CDR3 bases: TGTGCCAGCAACTTACAAGACGCGAACACCGGGGAGCTGTTTTTT. It translates to CASNLQDANTGELFF.

This clonotype was seen at least ten times. The rearrangement joins TRBV15 to TRBJ2-1; D remains ambiguous. The V gene lost 8 bases and the J gene lost 9 bases, with 8 bases spanning the gap. The CDR3 totals 10 residues. Germline V gene sequence: CDR1 LNHNV, CDR2 YYDKDF (reference sequence). In DNA form, the CDR3 reads TGTGCCACCTCCAAGGGTGAGCAGTTCTTC. Protein product: CATSKGEQFF.

This clonotype was counted ten times or more. The chain has TRBV12-3 or TRBV12-4 and TRBJ2-3, with 7 positions matching TRBD2. With 6 bases clipped from V and 2 bases from J, the junction kept 8 bases outside the gene matches. There are 15 residues in the CDR3. The CDR3 bases are TGTGCCAGCAGGAAACAAGCGGGGACCACAGATACGCAGTATTTT. Translating it yields CASRKQAGTTDTQYF.

This clonotype occurred many times. The J gene is TRBJ2-7, the V gene TRBV20-1; possibly TRBD2 for D (5 bases). The germline V gene encodes CDR1 DFQATT and CDR2 SNEGSKA (reference sequence). Trimming took 6 bases from V and 2 from J, leaving 14 bases between them. The CDR3 has 13 amino acids. CDR3 DNA sequence: TGCAGTGCCAACGGCGGGCAGACCTACGAGCAGTACTTC. Residues: CSANGGQTYEQYF.

This clonotype was picked up many times. The chain employs TRBV12-3 or TRBV12-4 and TRBJ2-7; D remains ambiguous. V lost 5 bases to trimming and J lost 9 bases, with 20 bases between them. The CDR3 totals 14 residues. The CDR3 nucleotides are TGTGCCAGCAGTCCTCCTGGTCTTTTCTTAGGGCAGTACTTC. Its translation: CASSPPGLFLGQYF.

The V and J genes are TRBV11-3 and TRBJ2-3; TRBD2 agrees at 7 bases. Trimming at V came to 5 bases and at J to 4 bases, leaving 6 bases not matched to a gene. This CDR3 comprises 14 residues. Germline V gene sequence: CDR1 SGHNT, CDR2 YENEEA. The chain's CDR3 is CASSQSAGADTQYF. The CDR3 bases are TGTGCCAGCAGCCAATCCGCGGGGGCAGATACGCAGTATTTT. The complete variable domain, with remaining parts taken from reference TRBV11-3 and TRBJ2-3, reads EAGVVQSPRYKIIEKKQPVAFWCNPISGHNTLYWYLQNLGQGPELLIRYENEEAVDDSQLPKDRFSAERLKGVDSTLKIQPAELGDSAVYLCASSQSAGADTQYFGPGTRLTVL.

For this clonotype: This may be a read error: a much more frequent sequence differs by one nucleotide. The gene calls are TRBV7-6 and TRBJ2-7; 7 bases agree with TRBD1. The CDR3 has 14 amino acids. Germline CDR1 SGHVS, CDR2 FNYEAQ. The CDR3 DNA reads as TGTGTCAGCAGCGCGACAGGGCCCTCCTACGAGCAGTACTTC. This codes for CVSSATGPSYEQYF.

In this sample, this clonotype turned up many times. The chain has TRBV3-1 and TRBJ2-7, with 8 nucleotides matching TRBD1. This CDR3 has 12 residues. Germline loops: CDR1 LGHDT, CDR2 YNNKEL (reference sequence). V dropped 5 bases and J dropped 6; count of bases not matched to a gene: 3. CDR3 nucleotides: TGTGCCAGCAGCGACAGGGGCCTCGAGCAGTACTTC. Protein sequence: CASSDRGLEQYF.

The chain joins TRBV6-1 to TRBJ2-1, with D tentatively TRBD1 (5 bases). This CDR3 region has 16 residues. The V end was cut by 6 bases, the J end by 5 bases, with 20 bases between. Germline CDR1 is MNHNS and CDR2 is SASEGT. The CDR3 region is CASSPRTFSGNNEQFF. The CDR3, as DNA: TGTGCCAGCAGCCCCCGGACATTTTCGGGCAACAATGAGCAGTTCTTC.

This clonotype has a handful of counts. The rearrangement links TRBV11-1 to TRBJ2-3; D is perhaps TRBD2 (5 bases). Trimming took off 1 base at V and 2 bases at J, with 19 bases between the two ends. CDR1 is SGHAT, CDR2 FQDESV, per germline (reference sequence). The CDR3 consists of 18 residues. CDR3 coding DNA: TGTGCCAGCAGCTTAGGTGACTTTCCGGGGAGAGTCACAGATACGCAGTATTTT. Translating it yields CASSLGDFPGRVTDTQYF.

This clonotype came up a few times. V gene TRBV3-1 combines with J gene TRBJ1-3; no reliable D call. V shed 4 bases and J shed 4 bases, with 17 bases lying between them. Germline V lookup: CDR1 LGHDT, CDR2 YNNKEL (reference sequence). This CDR3 is built from 16 residues. This chain's CDR3 is CASSPSGLTGGNTIYF. CDR3 sequence (DNA): TGTGCCAGCAGCCCCAGCGGACTAACTGGCGGAAACACCATATATTTT.

This clonotype was found many times. The chain employs TRBV11-2 and TRBJ2-1; 10 nucleotides match TRBD2. This CDR3 has 17 amino acids. CDR1 SGHAT and CDR2 FQNNGV come from the germline V gene. J gave up 12 bases and V 2 bases, and 16 bases lay outside the gene matches. The CDR3, as DNA: TGTGCCAGCAGCTTAAGCGTGGCTAGCGGGAGAAGGCAAGGGCAGTTCTTC. The encoded protein is CASSLSVASGRRQGQFF.

The chain links TRBV11-2 to TRBJ1-1; TRBD1 is a possible D gene (5 bases). Germline CDR1 is SGHAT and CDR2 is FQNNGV. Trimming took off 1 base at V and 1 base at J, with 16 bases between the two ends. This CDR3 region has 17 residues. DNA of the CDR3: TGTGCCAGCAGCTTAGCTCCTCCGAACGGGGGGAACACTGAAGCTTTCTTT. Residues: CASSLAPPNGGNTEAFF.

The chain has TRBV10-2 and TRBJ2-1; unclear D gene. CDR3 length: 14 residues. From germline, CDR1 is WSHSY and CDR2 SAAADI. V was pared by 4 bases and J by 6 bases, with 13 bases between. Here the CDR3 DNA reads TGCGCCAGCAGTGGAATGGGAAAACTCAATGAGCAGTTCTTC. This gives the protein CASSGMGKLNEQFF.

This clonotype was detected many times. The rearrangement links TRBV6-5 to TRBJ2-3; TRBD1 agrees at 8 bases. Germline CDR1 MNHEY, CDR2 SVGAGI. This CDR3 is 15 amino acids long. The ends lost 2 bases at V and 4 bases at J; junction bases unmatched: 5. CDR3 nucleotides: TGTGCCAGCAGTTACCCGGACAGGGTCCCAGATACGCAGTATTTT. This codes for CASSYPDRVPDTQYF.

At least ten counts were recorded for this clonotype. The chain links TRBV5-1 to TRBJ2-7; 10 bases align to TRBD1. This CDR3 has 15 residues. Unmatched junction bases numbered 10, after V lost 5 bases and J lost 5 bases. Germline CDR1 reads SGHRS; CDR2 reads YFSETQ. The DNA of the CDR3 is TGCGCCAGCAGTTTCACCGGGACAGGGGAGAACGAGCAGTACTTC. Amino acids: CASSFTGTGENEQYF.

The V and J genes are TRBV10-3 and TRBJ2-3, with 12 positions matching TRBD1. Trimming at V came to 10 bases and at J to 6 bases, leaving 11 bases not matched to a gene. The CDR3 sequence is 15 residues long. Germline CDR1 reads ENHRY; CDR2 reads SYGVKD. The CDR3 here is CATLSRDRGRDTQYF. CDR3 sequence (DNA): TGTGCCACCCTCTCTCGGGACAGGGGGCGTGATACGCAGTATTTT.

This clonotype came up many times. The gene calls are TRBV10-3 and TRBJ2-1; the match to TRBD2 covers 9 bases. CDR1 is ENHRY and CDR2 is SYGVKD in the germline V gene. CDR3 size: 14 residues. After removal of 7 bases from V and 7 bases from J, the junction contained 8 bases not matched to a gene. The CDR3, as DNA: TGTGCCATCACCCCGGGACTAGCTCAAAATGAGCAGTTCTTC. It encodes CAITPGLAQNEQFF.

Notes on this clonotype: One end of the junction varies from germline; a read error may be responsible. The chain is built from TRBV12-3 or TRBV12-4 and TRBJ2-2; D is possibly TRBD2 (7 bases). The CDR3 spans 19 residues. The CDR3 protein is CASCFFGGALTYQAGELFF. DNA for the CDR3: TGTGCCAGCTGTTTCTTTGGGGGGGCCCTAACTTACCAAGCCGGGGAGCTGTTTTTT.

This chain joins TRBV29-1 and TRBJ2-1, with 8 positions matching TRBD1. This CDR3 contains 10 residues. The ends lost 7 bases at V and 9 bases at J; junction bases unmatched: 2. CDR1 is SQVTM and CDR2 is ANQGSEA in the germline V gene. In DNA form, the CDR3 reads TGCAGCGGGACAGGGCCTGAGCAGTTCTTC. This encodes CSGTGPEQFF.

This clonotype was seen ten or more times. V usage is TRBV20-1 and J usage is TRBJ2-7; D is perhaps TRBD1 (5 bases). CDR1 is DFQATT, CDR2 SNEGSKA, per germline (reference sequence). This CDR3 has 13 residues. The V end lost 4 bases, the J end lost 0 bases, and 10 bases lay between the germline ends. The CDR3 sequence: CSATRGSSYEQYF. In nucleotides, the CDR3 is TGCAGTGCTACTAGGGGAAGCTCCTACGAGCAGTACTTC.

At least ten counts were recorded for this clonotype. V is TRBV10-2 and J is TRBJ2-1; no clear D gene. This CDR3 comprises 14 residues. The germline gives CDR1 WSHSY, CDR2 SAAADI. V lost 0 bases and J 3 bases, leaving 6 bases between the germline ends. CDR3 loop: CASSESAYYNEQFF. CDR3 nucleotides: TGCGCCAGCAGTGAGTCGGCCTACTACAATGAGCAGTTCTTC.

The chain carries TRBV6-1 and TRBJ2-2, with D tentatively TRBD2 (6 bases). Deletions cut 5 bases from V and 5 bases from J, with 18 bases between. CDR3 size: 16 residues. The germline gives CDR1 MNHNS, CDR2 SASEGT. The CDR3 region is CASSQVGGRSTGELFF. The CDR3 DNA is TGTGCCAGCAGTCAGGTGGGGGGAAGATCAACCGGGGAGCTGTTTTTT.